This entry features one T cell receptor beta chain sequence. Its antigen is unidentified. This CDR3 spans 15 amino acids. Germline V gene lookup returns CDR1 MNHNY and CDR2 SVGAGI (reference sequence). Unmatched junction bases numbered 11, after V lost 8 bases and J lost 4 bases. A second PCR of about 6 to 11 cycles used a sample-barcoded 5' primer and a J-beta primer mix. TCRdb ran MiXCR on the 5' RACE reads and lists one entry per CDR3 protein. The sample records about 900,000 distinct CDR3 sequences, around 62% being singletons. These data belong to a study of blood T cells in healthy people across ages. Overall study findings and caveats: Diversity estimated from one million T cells was considered an underestimate. Roughly linear age-related decline in beta diversity appeared, significant by age around 36.

The genes are TRBV6-6 and TRBJ1-1, with 9 bases matching TRBD1. This receptor was obtained from a man younger than 40 in good health. Input material: blood. The CDR3 is CASGYLGQGFTEAFF. CDR3 DNA: TGTGCCAGCGGCTACCTAGGACAGGGGTTCACTGAAGCTTTCTTT.